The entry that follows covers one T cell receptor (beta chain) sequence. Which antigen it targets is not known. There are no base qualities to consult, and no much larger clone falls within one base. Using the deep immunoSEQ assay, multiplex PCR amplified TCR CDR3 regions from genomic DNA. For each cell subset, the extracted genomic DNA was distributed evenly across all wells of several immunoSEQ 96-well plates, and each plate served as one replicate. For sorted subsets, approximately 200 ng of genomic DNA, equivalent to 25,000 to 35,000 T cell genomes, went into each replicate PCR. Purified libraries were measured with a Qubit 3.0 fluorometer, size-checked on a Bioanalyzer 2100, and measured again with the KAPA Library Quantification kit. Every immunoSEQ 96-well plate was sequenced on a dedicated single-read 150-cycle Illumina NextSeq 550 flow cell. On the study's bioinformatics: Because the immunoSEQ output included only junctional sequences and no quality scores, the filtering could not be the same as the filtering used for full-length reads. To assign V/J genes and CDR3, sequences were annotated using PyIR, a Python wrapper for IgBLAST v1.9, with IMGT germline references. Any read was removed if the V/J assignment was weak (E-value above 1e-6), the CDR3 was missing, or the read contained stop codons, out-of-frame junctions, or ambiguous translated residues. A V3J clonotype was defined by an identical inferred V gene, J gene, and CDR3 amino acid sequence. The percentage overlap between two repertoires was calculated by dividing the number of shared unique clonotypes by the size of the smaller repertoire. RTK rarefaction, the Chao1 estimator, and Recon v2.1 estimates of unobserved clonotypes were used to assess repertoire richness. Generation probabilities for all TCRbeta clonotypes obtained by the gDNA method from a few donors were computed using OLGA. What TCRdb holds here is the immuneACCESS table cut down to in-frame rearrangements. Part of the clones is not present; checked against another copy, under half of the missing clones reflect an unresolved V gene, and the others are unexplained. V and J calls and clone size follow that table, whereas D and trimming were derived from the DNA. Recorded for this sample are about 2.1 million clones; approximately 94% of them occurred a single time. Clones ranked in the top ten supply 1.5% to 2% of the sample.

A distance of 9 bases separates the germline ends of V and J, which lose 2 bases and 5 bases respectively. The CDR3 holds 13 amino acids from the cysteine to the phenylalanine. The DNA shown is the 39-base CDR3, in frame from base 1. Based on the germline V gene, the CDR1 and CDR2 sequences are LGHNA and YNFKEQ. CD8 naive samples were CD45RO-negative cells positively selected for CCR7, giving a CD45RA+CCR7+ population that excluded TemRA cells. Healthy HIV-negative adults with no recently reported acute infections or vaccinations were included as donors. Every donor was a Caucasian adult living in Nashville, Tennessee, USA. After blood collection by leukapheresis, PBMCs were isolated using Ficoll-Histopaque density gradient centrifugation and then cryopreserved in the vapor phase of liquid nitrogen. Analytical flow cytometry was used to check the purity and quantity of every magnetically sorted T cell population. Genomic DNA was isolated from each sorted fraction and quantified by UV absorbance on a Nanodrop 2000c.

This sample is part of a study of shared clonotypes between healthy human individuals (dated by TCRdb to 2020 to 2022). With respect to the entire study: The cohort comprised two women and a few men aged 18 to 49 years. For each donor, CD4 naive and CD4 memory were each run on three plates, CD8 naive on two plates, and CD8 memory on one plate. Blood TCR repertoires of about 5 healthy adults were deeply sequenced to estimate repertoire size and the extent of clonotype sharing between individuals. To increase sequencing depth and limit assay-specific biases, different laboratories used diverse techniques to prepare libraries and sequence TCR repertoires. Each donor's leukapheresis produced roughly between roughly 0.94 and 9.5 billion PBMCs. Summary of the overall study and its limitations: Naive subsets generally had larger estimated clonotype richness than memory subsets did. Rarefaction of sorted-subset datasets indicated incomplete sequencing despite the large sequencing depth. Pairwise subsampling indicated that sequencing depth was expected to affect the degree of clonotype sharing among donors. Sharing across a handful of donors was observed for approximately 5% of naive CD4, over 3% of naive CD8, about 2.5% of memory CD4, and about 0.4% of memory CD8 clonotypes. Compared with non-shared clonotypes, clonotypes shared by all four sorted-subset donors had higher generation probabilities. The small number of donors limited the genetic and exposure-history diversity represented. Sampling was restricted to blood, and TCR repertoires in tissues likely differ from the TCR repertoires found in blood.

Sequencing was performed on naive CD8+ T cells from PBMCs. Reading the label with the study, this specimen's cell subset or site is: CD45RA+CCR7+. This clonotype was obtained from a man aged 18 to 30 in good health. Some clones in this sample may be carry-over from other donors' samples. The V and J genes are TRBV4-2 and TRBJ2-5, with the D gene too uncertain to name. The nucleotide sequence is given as TGTGCCAGCAGCCAAATTTACTGGGAGACCCAGTACTTC. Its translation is CASSQIYWETQYF.